This TCR beta chain was profiled in a study of T cells in Graves' hyperthyroidism and ophthalmopathy. CDR1 and CDR2 (germline): SEHNR, FQNEAQ (reference sequence). Trimming pared 5 bases from V and 3 bases from J, leaving 10 bases between. This CDR3 has 13 residues. Amplification of TCR beta CDR3 regions used RNA as the template. The TCR CDR3 first-round RT-PCR relied on the HTBI primer set. TCRdb reanalysed the multiplex PCR reads using MiXCR and keeps one entry per CDR3 protein. This sample has about 290,000 distinct CDR3 sequences, with 12% to 15% found just once. Ten or more counts support this clonotype.

Sequenced input: blood. The receptor's source is a woman in her 50s with Graves' hyperthyroidism that later progressed to Graves' ophthalmopathy. The rearrangement joins TRBV7-9 to TRBJ1-2; D is perhaps TRBD1 (5 bases). This chain's CDR3 is CASSQGVDYGYTF. The DNA of the CDR3 is TGTGCCAGCAGCCAGGGAGTTGACTATGGCTACACCTTC.